What follows are 32 T cell receptor beta chains derived from one specimen sequenced in a study of blood T cell repertoires in COVID-19 (dated by TCRdb to 2018 to 2021). The method behind the library was the immunoSEQ multiplex PCR assay. Not all clones reach the TCRdb copy of this immuneACCESS table, which keeps in-frame sequences only. Checked studies attribute under half of the gap to unresolved V genes and leave the rest unexplained. Recorded for this sample are some 26,000 clones; about 80% of them occurred a single time. The ten largest clones add up to around 2% of the sample. The specimen was peripheral blood. The receptors were sampled from an elderly man with active or convalescent COVID-19.

The chain is built from TRBV5-1 and TRBJ2-3; 9 positions agree with TRBD1. Trimming cost V 3 bases and J 3 bases; bases outside gene matches: 5. Per germline, CDR1 SGHRS and CDR2 YFSETQ. This CDR3 region has 15 residues. The CDR3 DNA is TGCGCCAGCAGCTGGGGACAGGGAAGAACAGATACGCAGTATTTT. Translating it yields CASSWGQGRTDTQYF.

The chain combines TRBV6-5 with TRBJ2-1, with TRBD1 matching 10 bases. This CDR3 comprises 15 residues. Trimming cost V 6 bases and J 8 bases; bases outside gene matches: 10. CDR1 is MNHEY and CDR2 is SVGAGI in the germline V gene. This chain's CDR3 is CASSRLGTGADEQFF. CDR3 in DNA: TGTGCCAGCAGCAGGTTAGGGACAGGGGCCGATGAGCAGTTCTTC.

The chain joins TRBV6-6 to TRBJ2-3, with D maybe TRBD1 (5 bases). The CDR3 totals 15 residues. Trimming cost V 2 bases and J 3 bases, with 12 bases left between them. Germline CDR1 is MNHNY and CDR2 is SVGAGI (reference sequence). CDR3 nucleotides: TGTGCCAGCAGTTACGCCCCGACAGCGACAGATACGCAGTATTTT. This gives the protein CASSYAPTATDTQYF.

The chain recombines TRBV29-1 with TRBJ1-2, with D maybe TRBD1 (5 bases). The CDR3 runs to 12 residues. The germline gives CDR1 SQVTM, CDR2 ANQGSEA. V gave up 4 bases and J gave up 4 bases, with 10 bases separating them. CDR3 nucleotides: TGCAGCGTTGGTCGGGGGGGCTATGGCTACACCTTC. It is translated as CSVGRGGYGYTF.

The chain employs TRBV6-2 or TRBV6-3 and TRBJ1-4, with D possibly being TRBD1 (6 bases). Germline CDR1 and CDR2: MNHEY and SVGEGT. V shed 6 bases and J shed 4 bases, with 15 bases lying between them. The CDR3 loop spans 15 amino acids. This CDR3 reads CASSESTGINEKLFF. The CDR3, as DNA: TGTGCCAGCAGCGAGAGCACAGGGATTAATGAAAAACTGTTTTTT.

The CDR3 bases are TGTGCCAGCAGCCCCGCGCGGCATATCTACAATGAGCAGTTCTTC. Translated: CASSPARHIYNEQFF. The V gene is TRBV2, the J gene TRBJ2-1, with unresolved D. Germline lookup yields CDR1 SNHLY and CDR2 FYNNEI. The CDR3 runs 15 residues. Trimming left V 6 bases short and J 3 bases short, with 15 bases between.

This rearrangement joins TRBV19 to TRBJ1-6; TRBD1 matches at 7 bases. This CDR3 is 14 amino acids long. Germline V gives CDR1 LNHDA, CDR2 SQIVND (reference sequence). Unmatched junction bases numbered 6, after V lost 7 bases and J lost 6 bases. DNA for the CDR3: TGTGCCAGTACCCAGGACAGGCCTAATTCACCCCTCCACTTT. It specifies CASTQDRPNSPLHF.

The J gene is TRBJ1-2, the V gene TRBV28; 7 bases fit TRBD1. Germline V gene lookup returns CDR1 MDHEN and CDR2 SYDVKM. The length of the CDR3 is 12 residues. V shed 8 bases, J shed 6 bases, and the junction held 6 bases outside the gene matches. The CDR3 spells CASHRGMHGYTF. In DNA, the CDR3 is TGTGCCAGCCACAGGGGAATGCATGGCTACACCTTC.

The chain links TRBV12-3 or TRBV12-4 to TRBJ1-4; D ambiguous. This CDR3 contains 12 residues. Trimming took off 1 base at V and 13 bases at J, with 10 bases between the two ends. The CDR3 bases are TGTGCCAGCAGTTTAGGTCCGGCGGGACTGTTTTTT. It codes for CASSLGPAGLFF.

The chain joins TRBV9 to TRBJ1-2; 10 nucleotides match TRBD1. Losses at the gene ends were 4 bases for V and 5 bases for J; bases not matched to a gene: 8. CDR1 is SGDLS, CDR2 YYNGEE, per germline. This CDR3 comprises 15 residues. The CDR3 DNA sequence: TGTGCCAGCAGCATTCGACAGGGGGCATGGTATGGCTACACCTTC. Translation gives CASSIRQGAWYGYTF.

This rearrangement joins TRBV5-6 to TRBJ1-5; the D is unclear. The germline V and J ends were trimmed by 4 bases and 6 bases, with 14 bases remaining between them. The germline V gene encodes CDR1 SGHDT and CDR2 YYEEEE. This CDR3 comprises 14 residues. The chain's CDR3 is CASSIVGVAQPQHF. The CDR3 nucleotides are TGTGCCAGCAGCATCGTTGGCGTAGCTCAGCCCCAGCATTTT.

The rearrangement links TRBV24-1 to TRBJ2-3; D ambiguous. The germline CDR1 and CDR2 sequences are KGHDR and SFDVKD. The V and J ends lost 9 bases and 2 bases respectively, with 11 bases between them. The CDR3 is 13 amino acids. The CDR3 bases are TGTGCCACCTCCTCTACAGACACAGATACGCAGTATTTT. Its protein is CATSSTDTDTQYF.

The rearrangement joins TRBV15 to TRBJ1-5; D is perhaps TRBD1 (5 bases). The CDR3 contains 15 residues. Between the trimmed V and J ends, which lost 0 bases and 4 bases, there was a span of 10 bases. Germline V gene sequence: CDR1 LNHNV, CDR2 YYDKDF (reference sequence). CDR3 bases: TGTGCCACCAGCAGAGATCCGGCAGGGAATCAGCCCCAGCATTTT. Translation gives CATSRDPAGNQPQHF.

CDR3 DNA: TGTGCCAGCAGCTCCCAGGGGGGCCGCACTGAAGCTTTCTTT. Encoded protein: CASSSQGGRTEAFF. The V and J genes are TRBV5-5 and TRBJ1-1; 7 bases map to TRBD1. The V segment lost 3 bases and the J segment 4 bases; nucleotides outside the gene matches: 6. CDR1 is SGHKS, CDR2 YYEKEE, per germline (reference sequence). The CDR3 is 14 residues long. Using reference TRBV5-5 and TRBJ1-1 for the parts outside the CDR3, the full variable domain is DAGVTQSPTHLIKTRGQQVTLRCSPISGHKSVSWYQQVLGQGPQFIFQYYEKEERGRGNFPDRFSARQFPNYSSELNVNALLLGDSALYLCASSSQGGRTEAFFGQGTRLTVV.

The genes are TRBV7-2 and TRBJ2-5; the match to TRBD2 covers 10 bases. Losses at the gene ends were 2 bases for V and 2 bases for J; bases not matched to a gene: 5. Germline V lookup: CDR1 SGHTA, CDR2 FQGNSA. The CDR3 extends over 16 amino acids. The CDR3 bases are TGTGCCAGCAGCTTAAGCTCTAGCGGGGGTCAAGAGACCCAGTACTTC. Translation: CASSLSSSGGQETQYF. The full variable domain, with the rest looked up from reference TRBV7-2 and TRBJ2-5, is GAGVSQSPSNKVTEKGKDVELRCDPISGHTALYWYRQSLGQGLEFLIYFQGNSAPDKSGLPSDRFSAERTGGSVSTLTIQRTQQEDSAVYLCASSLSSSGGQETQYFGPGTRLLVL.

This clone was observed once. J is TRBJ1-4 and V is TRBV2; 8 nucleotides line up with TRBD1. The CDR3 is 13 amino acids. V shed 6 bases, J shed 8 bases, and the junction held 5 bases outside the gene matches. Germline assignment: CDR1 SNHLY and CDR2 FYNNEI. The CDR3 DNA sequence: TGTGCCAGCAGATTGACAGGGGAGGAAAAACTGTTTTTT. This codes for CASRLTGEEKLFF. The entire variable domain, with the rest obtained from reference TRBV2 and TRBJ1-4, is as follows: EPEVTQTPSHQVTQMGQEVILRCVPISNHLYFYWYRQILGQKVEFLVSFYNNEISEKSEIFDDQFSVERPDGSNFTLKIRSTKLEDSAMYFCASRLTGEEKLFFGSGTQLSVL.

The V call is TRBV7-2, the J call TRBJ2-1, with 8 bases lining up with TRBD2. The CDR3 extends over 19 amino acids. Losses at the gene ends were 0 bases for V and 2 bases for J; bases not matched to a gene: 12. Germline V gives CDR1 SGHTA, CDR2 FQGNSA. CDR3 amino acids: CASSLAGVGRASPYNEQFF. CDR3 bases: TGTGCCAGCAGCTTAGCCGGGGTCGGGAGGGCCAGCCCCTACAATGAGCAGTTCTTC.

This sequence joins TRBV5-1 and TRBJ1-2; 12 bases fit TRBD1. This CDR3 has 17 residues. The germline CDR1 and CDR2 sequences are SGHRS and YFSETQ. V shed 4 bases and J 4 bases; nucleotides not matched to a gene: 11. CDR3 sequence: CASSPIMGQGAGYGYTF. The CDR3 DNA follows: TGCGCCAGCAGCCCGATTATGGGACAGGGGGCCGGCTATGGCTACACCTTC.

V gene TRBV3-1 (or the pseudogene TRBV3-2) combines with J gene TRBJ1-4, with no clear D. CDR3 length equals 16 residues. CDR1 is LGHDT, CDR2 YNNKEL, per germline (reference sequence). Trimming removed 1 base at V and 5 bases at J, with 14 bases between. The CDR3: CASSQGPPGVNEKLFF. Written as DNA, the CDR3 is TGTGCCAGCAGCCAAGGGCCCCCCGGAGTGAATGAAAAACTGTTTTTT.

The chain has TRBV2 and TRBJ2-5; D may be TRBD1 (6 bases). V lost 7 bases and J 2 bases, leaving 17 bases between the germline ends. Germline CDR1 and CDR2: SNHLY and FYNNEI. This CDR3 is 15 amino acids long. CDR3 loop: CASTDGAGDQETQYF. DNA of the CDR3: TGTGCCAGCACCGACGGGGCAGGGGATCAAGAGACCCAGTACTTC.

CDR3 protein: CASSGTGFSTDTQYF. In DNA, the CDR3 is TGTGCCAGCAGTGGGACAGGGTTTAGCACAGATACGCAGTATTTT. The chain is built from TRBV6-6 and TRBJ2-3; 9 nucleotides match TRBD1. The V and J ends lost 5 bases and 0 bases, in that order; junction bases with no gene match: 3. Germline CDR1 reads MNHNY; CDR2 reads SVGAGI (reference sequence). This CDR3 contains 15 residues.

This clone showed up just a few times. The V call is TRBV29-1, the J call TRBJ1-4; D remains ambiguous. The ends were cut back, 4 bases at V and 5 bases at J, with 11 bases in the middle. The CDR3 is 13 amino acids. The germline gives CDR1 SQVTM, CDR2 ANQGSEA. The CDR3 reads CSVVVGGNEKLFF. The DNA of the CDR3 is TGCAGCGTTGTGGTCGGAGGGAATGAAAAACTGTTTTTT.

Turning to this clone: Other DNA sequences in this specimen translate into the identical CDR3. This chain connects TRBV9 to TRBJ2-1; 8 bases match TRBD2. Germline V gene lookup returns CDR1 SGDLS and CDR2 YYNGEE. The CDR3 is made up of 15 amino acids. V was pared by 1 base and J by 1 base, with 1 base of the junction left unmatched. The CDR3 region has the DNA TGTGCCAGCAGCGTAAGCGGGGGTTCCTACAATGAGCAGTTCTTC. This translates into CASSVSGGSYNEQFF. Full variable domain (rest looked up from reference TRBV9 and TRBJ2-1): DSGVTQTPKHLITATGQRVTLRCSPRSGDLSVYWYQQSLDQGLQFLIQYYNGEERAKGNILERFSAQQFPDLHSELNLSSLELGDSALYFCASSVSGGSYNEQFFGPGTRLTVL.

The CDR3 nucleotides are TGTGCCAGCTCACCTCGACTAGCGGGCCCGAACACCGGGGAGCTGTTTTTT. Translating it yields CASSPRLAGPNTGELFF. The gene calls are TRBV18 and TRBJ2-2; 10 bases line up with TRBD2. The V gene end was trimmed by 3 bases and the J gene end by 0 bases; junction bases not matched to a gene: 4. This CDR3 has 17 amino acids. CDR1 KGHSH and CDR2 LQKENI come from the germline V gene.

This clone was counted a few times. This chain joins TRBV6-5 and TRBJ1-1; 7 bases are shared with TRBD1. The CDR3 totals 15 residues. V trimming: 3 bases; J trimming: 6 bases; junction bases outside the gene matches: 10. Germline CDR1 reads MNHEY; CDR2 reads SVGAGI. As DNA, the CDR3 is TGTGCCAGCAGTTATGTAGGGGGCGATGCTGCTGAAGCTTTCTTT. As protein: CASSYVGGDAAEAFF.

The V gene is TRBV2, the J gene TRBJ1-5; D unclear. The germline CDR1 and CDR2 sequences are SNHLY and FYNNEI. CDR3 length: 15 residues. Trimming took off 2 bases at V and 4 bases at J, with 12 bases between the two ends. CDR3: CASSEKSGLNQPQHF. The CDR3 DNA follows: TGTGCCAGCAGTGAAAAGTCAGGCTTAAATCAGCCCCAGCATTTT.

The chain recombines TRBV27 with TRBJ2-1; TRBD2 might be the D (6 bases). V was pared by 5 bases and J by 7 bases, with 15 bases between. CDR1 and CDR2 (germline): MNHEY, SMNVEV (reference sequence). The CDR3 has 14 amino acids. Here the CDR3 DNA reads TGTGCCAGCAGTCCCTCCCCCCGGGGGAATGAGCAGTTCTTC. Protein: CASSPSPRGNEQFF.

V gene TRBV18 combines with J gene TRBJ1-1; no reliable D call. The CDR3 is made up of 15 amino acids. Trimming took 6 bases from V and 2 from J, leaving 16 bases between them. The germline gives CDR1 KGHSH, CDR2 LQKENI. Written as DNA, the CDR3 is TGTGCCAGCTCGCCTATGACTAGGGTCAACACTGAAGCTTTCTTT. Amino acid sequence: CASSPMTRVNTEAFF.

This clone was seen a handful of times. The V gene is TRBV27, the J gene TRBJ1-2; 7 positions match TRBD1. The V gene's germline CDR1 is MNHEY and CDR2 SMNVEV (reference sequence). The CDR3 runs 13 residues. The J segment lost 6 bases and the V segment lost 5 bases, leaving 6 bases of the junction unmatched. This CDR3 reads CASSPGTADGYTF. The CDR3 DNA reads TGTGCCAGCAGTCCTGGGACAGCAGATGGCTACACCTTC.

The chain couples TRBV5-6 to TRBJ2-1; 8 positions match TRBD2. There are 17 residues in the CDR3. V gave up 4 bases and J gave up 3 bases; unmatched junction bases: 12. Germline CDR1 reads SGHDT; CDR2 reads YYEEEE. The CDR3 reads CASSIVTSGWNYNEQFF. CDR3 bases: TGTGCCAGCAGCATCGTTACTAGCGGCTGGAACTACAATGAGCAGTTCTTC.

The CDR3 nucleotides read TGTGCCAGCACCCTGGGACTTTTTAATGAAAAACTGTTTTTT. Its protein is CASTLGLFNEKLFF. This chain uses TRBV28 with TRBJ1-4; D may be TRBD1 (5 bases). CDR1 is MDHEN and CDR2 is SYDVKM in the germline V gene. Trimming removed 7 bases at V and 4 bases at J, with 13 bases between. The CDR3 is 14 amino acids.

This clone showed up just a few times. The chain is built from TRBV6-5 and TRBJ2-7; a weak D match, TRBD1 (6 bases). Per germline, CDR1 MNHEY and CDR2 SVGAGI. This CDR3 comprises 14 residues. V was shortened by 4 bases and J by 2 bases, with 12 bases between the two germline ends. The CDR3 coding sequence is TGTGCCAGCAGTTTTCCGGGACACACCTACGAGCAGTACTTC. Its protein product is CASSFPGHTYEQYF.